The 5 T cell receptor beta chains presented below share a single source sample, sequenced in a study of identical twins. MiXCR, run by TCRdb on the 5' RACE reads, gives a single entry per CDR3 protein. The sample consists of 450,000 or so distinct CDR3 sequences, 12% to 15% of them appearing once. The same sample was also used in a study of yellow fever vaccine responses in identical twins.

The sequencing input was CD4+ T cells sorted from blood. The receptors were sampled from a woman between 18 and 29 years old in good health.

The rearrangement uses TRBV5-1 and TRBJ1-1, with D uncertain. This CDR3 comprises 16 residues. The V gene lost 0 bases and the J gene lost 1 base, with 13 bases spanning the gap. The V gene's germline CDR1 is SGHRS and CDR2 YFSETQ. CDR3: CASSLGPLPSNTEAFF. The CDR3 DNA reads TGCGCCAGCAGCTTGGGGCCCCTTCCTTCGAACACTGAAGCTTTCTTT.

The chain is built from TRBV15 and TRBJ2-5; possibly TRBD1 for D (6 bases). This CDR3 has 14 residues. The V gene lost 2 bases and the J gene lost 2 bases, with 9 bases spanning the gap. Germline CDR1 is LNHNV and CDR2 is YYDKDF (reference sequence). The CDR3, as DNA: TGTGCCACCAGCAGAAGGACAGCACAAGAGACCCAGTACTTC. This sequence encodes CATSRRTAQETQYF.

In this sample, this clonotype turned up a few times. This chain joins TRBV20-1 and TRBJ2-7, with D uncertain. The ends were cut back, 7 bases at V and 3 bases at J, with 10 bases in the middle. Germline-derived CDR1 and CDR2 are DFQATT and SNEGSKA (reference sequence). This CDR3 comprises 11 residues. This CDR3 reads CSGRADYEQYF. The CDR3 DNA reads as TGCAGTGGGCGTGCCGACTACGAGCAGTACTTC.

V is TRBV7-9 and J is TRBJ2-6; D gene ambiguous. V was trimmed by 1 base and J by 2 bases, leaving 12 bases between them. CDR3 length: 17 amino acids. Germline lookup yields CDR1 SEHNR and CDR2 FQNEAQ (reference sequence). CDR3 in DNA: TGTGCCAGCAGCTTAGTTGTCAGTAGTACTGGGGCCAACGTCCTGACTTTC. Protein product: CASSLVVSSTGANVLTF.

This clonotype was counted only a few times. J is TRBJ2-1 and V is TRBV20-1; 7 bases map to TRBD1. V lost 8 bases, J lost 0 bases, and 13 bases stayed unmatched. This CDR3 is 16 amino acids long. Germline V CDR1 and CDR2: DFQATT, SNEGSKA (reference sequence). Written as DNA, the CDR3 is TGCAGTCCGTCCCGGGACAGCCTCGGCTCCTACAATGAGCAGTTCTTC. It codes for CSPSRDSLGSYNEQFF.